These T cell receptor beta chains were read from a single sample in a study of cytomegalovirus exposure and HLA in healthy donors. Method: immunoSEQ multiplex PCR; TCRdb's copy keeps in-frame clones and lacks some. The sample lists roughly 180,000 clones; over 60% were seen once. The sequencing input was PBMCs. These TCRs come from a female donor in good health and CMV-seronegative. CDR3s include the opening cysteine and the closing phenylalanine or tryptophan. Fields, in order: CDR3 length, J gene, V gene, CDR3 protein.

15	TRBJ2-5	TRBV7-2	CASSFLAAYQETQYF
13	TRBJ1-2	TRBV30	CAWSTGDNYGYTF
13	TRBJ1-1	TRBV4-1	CASSPHSNTEAFF
16	TRBJ1-5	TRBV7-9	CASSPLGPGTVQPQHF
12	TRBJ1-2	TRBV30	CAWRDRADGYTF
12	TRBJ1-1	TRBV6-5	CASRYSYGEAFF
14	TRBJ1-3	TRBV30	CAWGNVVWKETIYF
13	.	TRBV7-2	CASRGTDLYEQYF
18	TRBJ1-5	TRBV19	CASRPPEGTGYSNQPQHF
13	TRBJ1-2	TRBV6-5	CASSYVDRGGYTF
15	TRBJ2-1	TRBV29-1	CSASGLAGDYNEQFF
13	TRBJ2-1	TRBV7-2	CASSITFSGRQFF
14	TRBJ2-5	TRBV6-5	CASSYGVGLKAQYF
15	TRBJ1-6	TRBV5-1	CASSLVGTENSPLHF
14	TRBJ2-7	TRBV7-6	CASSFSIRGYEQYF
15	TRBJ2-7	TRBV11-2	CASSLNRGSAYEQYF
16	TRBJ2-3	TRBV5-4	CASRTSVAGGTDTQYF
11	.	TRBV25-1	CASTGGSEQYF
18	TRBJ1-1	TRBV18	CASSQGQGAYQGNTEAFF
17	TRBJ2-2	TRBV19	CASSILHGLEITGELFF
13	TRBJ2-7	TRBV28	CASSLLGSYEQYF
13	TRBJ1-6	TRBV7-8	CASSVQSNSPLHF
15	TRBJ1-1	TRBV2	CASTPDQGWNTEAFF
15	TRBJ2-7	TRBV7-9	CASSLGTGTGDEQYF
13	TRBJ1-6	TRBV27	CASSWRDNSPLHF
15	TRBJ1-5	TRBV19	CASSTANRGNQPQHF
15	TRBJ2-2	TRBV18	CASSPQAGGAGELFF
15	TRBJ2-2	TRBV19	CASHAGTGITGELFF
14	TRBJ1-5	TRBV18	CASSPGSGDQPQHF
16	TRBJ1-6	TRBV19	CASSSLPGQAFSPLHF
14	TRBJ1-1	TRBV5-4	CASSLAGGNTEAFF